One sample yielded the 8 T cell receptor beta chains listed below, sequenced in a study of blood T cells in healthy people across ages. Combining a sample-barcoded 5' primer with a J-beta primer mix, a second PCR ran for 7 to 11 cycles. TCRdb reprocessed the 5' RACE reads with MiXCR, giving one entry per CDR3 protein. This sample yields 800,000 to 950,000 distinct CDR3 sequences, of which 30% to 45% are seen a single time; approximately 12% belongs to the top ten. Specimen: blood. These receptors all come from a man between 18 and 35 years old in good health.

This clonotype occurred a few times. The chain is built from TRBV5-1 and TRBJ2-1; 8 bases align to TRBD2. This CDR3 is 16 amino acids long. The germline V gene encodes CDR1 SGHRS and CDR2 YFSETQ. V gave up 4 bases and J gave up 10 bases; unmatched junction bases: 16. CDR3 residues: CASSDSLRGGLTEQFF. The DNA for the CDR3 is TGCGCCAGCAGCGACTCTCTGCGCGGGGGGCTCACGGAGCAGTTCTTC.

In its sample, this clonotype was seen a few times. The chain carries TRBV27 and TRBJ1-1, with a possible D match to TRBD1 (5 bases). V gave up 1 base and J gave up 3 bases, with 12 bases separating them. Germline V gives CDR1 MNHEY, CDR2 SMNVEV (reference sequence). This CDR3 spans 15 amino acids. CDR3 residues: CASSLYEGLDTEAFF. The CDR3 DNA sequence: TGTGCCAGCAGTTTATATGAGGGGTTGGACACTGAAGCTTTCTTT.

This clonotype was seen only a few times. The rearrangement uses TRBV10-3 and TRBJ1-1; 8 nucleotides line up with TRBD1. Germline V gives CDR1 ENHRY, CDR2 SYGVKD. There are 16 residues in the CDR3. The V segment lost 3 bases and the J segment 4 bases; nucleotides outside the gene matches: 10. The DNA for the CDR3 is TGTGCCATCAGTGATGGTGACAGGGGTTCCAGCACTGAAGCTTTCTTT. Translating gives CAISDGDRGSSTEAFF.

Comment on this clonotype: Relative to the germline gene, one junction end is altered; a read error may explain this. The V gene is TRBV12-3 or TRBV12-4, the J gene TRBJ1-2; TRBD1 agrees at 11 bases. The CDR3 has 15 residues. The CDR3 region is CASSWGTGGLYGCTF. The CDR3 coding sequence is TGTGCCAGCAGTTGGGGGACAGGGGGACTTTATGGCTGCACCTTC.

A few counts support this clonotype. The gene calls are TRBV6-5 and TRBJ2-3; TRBD2 aligns across 10 bases. The CDR3 loop spans 16 amino acids. The V gene end was trimmed by 0 bases and the J gene end by 8 bases; junction bases not matched to a gene: 8. Germline lookup yields CDR1 MNHEY and CDR2 SVGAGI. CDR3 sequence: CASSYSEYASGGTQYF. DNA for the CDR3: TGTGCCAGCAGTTACTCGGAATACGCTAGCGGGGGTACGCAGTATTTT.

The gene calls are TRBV29-1 and TRBJ2-7; 8 positions match TRBD1. CDR1 is SQVTM, CDR2 ANQGSEA, per germline. The CDR3 contains 12 residues. J was trimmed by 7 bases and V by 6 bases; bases with no gene match: 8. This CDR3 reads CSVGNRGEEQYF. For the CDR3, the DNA is TGCAGCGTCGGAAACAGGGGGGAAGAGCAGTACTTC.

CDR3: CSARVGPGLAGDPANTGELFF. In nucleotides, the CDR3 is TGCAGTGCTAGAGTAGGCCCTGGACTAGCGGGGGACCCGGCGAACACCGGGGAGCTGTTTTTT. The chain combines TRBV20-1 with TRBJ2-2, with 13 bases fitting TRBD2. J lost 0 bases, V lost 1 base, and 14 bases had no gene match. The CDR3 covers 21 residues. CDR1 is DFQATT and CDR2 is SNEGSKA in the germline V gene (reference sequence).

This clonotype was counted only a few times. This rearrangement joins TRBV20-1 to TRBJ1-5, with TRBD1 identical over 7 bases. The CDR3 is made up of 14 amino acids. From germline, CDR1 is DFQATT and CDR2 SNEGSKA (reference sequence). This CDR3 reads CKAAGGDSNQPQHF. The CDR3 coding sequence is TGCAAAGCGGCAGGGGGAGATAGCAATCAGCCCCAGCATTTT.